The 21 T cell receptor beta chains below all came from one sample that was sequenced in a study of spatial heterogeneity in lung cancer. Each CDR3 protein is one row after TCRdb ran MiXCR on the 5' RACE reads. This sample yields tens of thousands of distinct CDR3 sequences, of which just under 20% are seen a single time; 21% belongs to the top ten. Time point defined: blood at routine non-recurrence follow-up after resection. The input for sequencing was PBMCs, taken at follow-up. Every receptor here comes from a male donor with early-stage non-small cell lung cancer.

The chain joins TRBV7-2 to TRBJ1-2; D is unclear. Germline V gene lookup returns CDR1 SGHTA and CDR2 FQGNSA. CDR3 size: 14 residues. V lost 1 base, J lost 2 bases, and 8 bases lay in between. The CDR3 spells CASSLGVRNYGYTF. As DNA, the CDR3 is TGTGCCAGCAGCTTAGGGGTCAGAAACTATGGCTACACCTTC.

This clonotype appeared a few times. V and J are TRBV11-3 and TRBJ2-5, with 8 bases identical to TRBD1. Trimming removed 3 bases from V and 4 bases from J; junction bases left unmatched: 4. Per the germline V gene, CDR1 is SGHNT and CDR2 is YENEEA. CDR3 length equals 14 residues. CDR3: CASSLTGAGETQYF. The CDR3, as DNA: TGTGCCAGCAGCTTGACAGGGGCGGGAGAGACCCAGTACTTC.

This chain uses TRBV3-1 with TRBJ2-6; TRBD1 agrees at 8 bases. The CDR3 has 15 amino acids. V trimming: 3 bases; J trimming: 2 bases; junction bases outside the gene matches: 0. Germline V lookup: CDR1 LGHDT, CDR2 YNNKEL (reference sequence). The CDR3 reads CASSQTGAGANVLTF. As DNA, the CDR3 is TGTGCCAGCAGCCAGACAGGGGCTGGGGCCAACGTCCTGACTTTC.

This clonotype was seen a few times. The J gene is TRBJ1-1, the V gene TRBV15, with a weak D call TRBD1 (5 bases). With 3 bases removed from V and 5 bases from J, the gap between germline ends came to 13 bases. This CDR3 spans 14 amino acids. CDR1 is LNHNV, CDR2 YYDKDF, per germline (reference sequence). Written as DNA, the CDR3 is TGTGCCACCAGCAGTTGGTTGGGGGATACTGAAGCTTTCTTT. This gives the protein CATSSWLGDTEAFF.

This clonotype showed up just a few times. The gene calls are TRBV19 and TRBJ1-5; a possible D gene is TRBD1 (5 bases). Germline CDR1 is LNHDA and CDR2 is SQIVND (reference sequence). The CDR3 has 16 amino acids. Trimming shortened V by 3 bases and J by 2 bases, and 14 bases separated the two germline ends. DNA of the CDR3: TGTGCCAGTAGTATTGGTAAGGGGTTTGGCAATCAGCCCCAGCATTTT. Its protein product is CASSIGKGFGNQPQHF.

The chain recombines TRBV7-9 with TRBJ1-2; a weak D match, TRBD1 (5 bases). The germline CDR1 and CDR2 sequences are SEHNR and FQNEAQ (reference sequence). V was cut by 5 bases and J by 3 bases, with 13 bases left in between. The CDR3 extends over 14 amino acids. The CDR3 DNA is TGTGCCAGCAGCCCTCCGACAGCGTACTATGGCTACACCTTC. This translates into CASSPPTAYYGYTF.

The chain combines TRBV6-6 with TRBJ1-2, with D perhaps matching TRBD1 (5 bases). V was shortened by 2 bases and J by 7 bases, with 11 bases between the two germline ends. The germline gives CDR1 MNHNY, CDR2 SVGAGI (reference sequence). The CDR3 has 13 amino acids. The CDR3 nucleotides are TGTGCCAGCAGTTACGGGGGTGACCCTGGCTACACCTTC. This sequence encodes CASSYGGDPGYTF.

This clonotype came up a few times. The V gene is TRBV9, the J gene TRBJ1-5; D is possibly TRBD1 (5 bases). V was cut by 3 bases and J by 6 bases, with 13 bases left in between. The germline V gene encodes CDR1 SGDLS and CDR2 YYNGEE. This CDR3 is 14 amino acids long. Here the CDR3 DNA reads TGTGCCAGCAGCGCGGGGACTGGCACTCAGCCCCAGCATTTT. It is translated as CASSAGTGTQPQHF.

A few counts support this clonotype. The chain uses TRBV20-1 and TRBJ2-7; unclear D gene. The V gene lost 5 bases and the J gene lost 2 bases, with 7 bases spanning the gap. Germline loops: CDR1 DFQATT, CDR2 SNEGSKA (reference sequence). The CDR3 covers 11 residues. This CDR3 reads CSAAMAYEQYF. CDR3 DNA: TGCAGTGCTGCCATGGCCTACGAGCAGTACTTC.

This clonotype has only a few counts. This chain links TRBV18 with TRBJ2-1, with D tentatively TRBD1 or TRBD2 (6 bases each). The V and J ends lost 6 bases and 4 bases respectively, with 16 bases between them. Per the germline V gene, CDR1 is KGHSH and CDR2 is LQKENI. The CDR3 has 15 amino acids. The CDR3, as DNA: TGTGCCAGCTCGCAGGGCGGAGGGGGTTACAATGAGCAGTTCTTC. It encodes CASSQGGGGYNEQFF.

The rearrangement uses TRBV6-5 and TRBJ1-1; D may be TRBD1 (5 bases). This CDR3 is built from 14 residues. Germline V gene sequence: CDR1 MNHEY, CDR2 SVGAGI. Trimming pared 5 bases from V and 0 bases from J, leaving 10 bases between. In DNA, the CDR3 is TGTGCCAGCAGTAAAGGGGACTTGAACACTGAAGCTTTCTTT. Amino acid sequence: CASSKGDLNTEAFF.

The rearrangement uses TRBV9 and TRBJ2-2; a weak D match, TRBD2 (5 bases). This CDR3 has 14 amino acids. CDR1 is SGDLS and CDR2 is YYNGEE in the germline V gene. The ends were cut back, 4 bases at V and 0 bases at J, with 7 bases in the middle. The CDR3 nucleotides are TGTGCCAGCAGCACACTAGCGAACACCGGGGAGCTGTTTTTT. This gives the protein CASSTLANTGELFF. The full variable domain, in which reference TRBV9 and TRBJ2-2 provide the parts outside the CDR3, is DSGVTQTPKHLITATGQRVTLRCSPRSGDLSVYWYQQSLDQGLQFLIQYYNGEERAKGNILERFSAQQFPDLHSELNLSSLELGDSALYFCASSTLANTGELFFGEGSRLTVL.

This clonotype was picked up a small number of times. An end of the junction does not agree with germline; a read error may underlie this. The chain joins TRBV12-3 or TRBV12-4 to TRBJ1-2; D might be TRBD1 (6 bases). The CDR3 is 13 amino acids. In DNA, the CDR3 is TGTGCCAGCAGTTTTGGGGGCCAGGGGAAATCCCTTTTC. It codes for CASSFGGQGKSLF.

The table lists this clonotype with a few counts. This chain uses TRBV20-1 with TRBJ2-3, with 7 bases identical to TRBD2. V shed 0 bases, J shed 9 bases, and the junction held 12 bases outside the gene matches. This CDR3 region has 15 residues. Germline V gives CDR1 DFQATT, CDR2 SNEGSKA (reference sequence). CDR3 in amino acids: CSARDATNGGRTQYF. The CDR3 coding sequence is TGCAGTGCTAGAGACGCCACCAACGGGGGGAGGACGCAGTATTTT.

The chain combines TRBV11-3 with TRBJ2-1; D not certain. V lost 5 bases, J lost 7 bases, and 9 bases lay in between. This CDR3 is built from 12 residues. The germline V gene has CDR1 SGHNT and CDR2 YENEEA. This CDR3 reads CASSRTPNEQFF. Written as DNA, the CDR3 is TGTGCCAGCAGCCGTACACCGAATGAGCAGTTCTTC. The variable domain in full, completed from reference TRBV11-3 and TRBJ2-1, reads EAGVVQSPRYKIIEKKQPVAFWCNPISGHNTLYWYLQNLGQGPELLIRYENEEAVDDSQLPKDRFSAERLKGVDSTLKIQPAELGDSAVYLCASSRTPNEQFFGPGTRLTVL.

V gene TRBV20-1 combines with J gene TRBJ2-7; D is perhaps TRBD1 (7 bases). Trimming cost V 1 base and J 3 bases, with 13 bases left between them. Germline V lookup: CDR1 DFQATT, CDR2 SNEGSKA (reference sequence). This CDR3 is built from 14 residues. CDR3 DNA: TGCAGTGCTAGAGCAAACAGGGGAGGCTACGAGCAGTACTTC. Its protein is CSARANRGGYEQYF.

This clonotype was recorded a few times. V is TRBV29-1 and J is TRBJ2-5; TRBD2 matches at 9 bases. V lost 2 bases, J lost 3 bases, and 4 bases stayed unmatched. Germline V gene lookup returns CDR1 SQVTM and CDR2 ANQGSEA. This CDR3 is 14 amino acids long. The CDR3 region is CSVEFASGKETQYF. CDR3 coding DNA: TGCAGCGTTGAATTCGCTAGCGGGAAAGAGACCCAGTACTTC.

This clonotype was seen a few times. The V and J genes are TRBV4-2 and TRBJ1-6, with no clear D. V lost 2 bases, J lost 5 bases, and 10 bases lay in between. Germline V gene sequence: CDR1 LGHNA, CDR2 YNFKEQ. The CDR3 loop spans 15 amino acids. Written as DNA, the CDR3 is TGTGCCAGCAGCCAAATCCAGGATGATAATTCACCCCTCCACTTT. Its translation is CASSQIQDDNSPLHF.

There are a few counts of this clonotype. The V gene is TRBV6-5, the J gene TRBJ1-1, with D possibly matching TRBD1 (6 bases). The ends were cut back, 5 bases at V and 6 bases at J, with 16 bases in the middle. This CDR3 contains 14 residues. Germline V gives CDR1 MNHEY, CDR2 SVGAGI. This chain's CDR3 is CASSLEQGIPEAFF. The CDR3 DNA follows: TGTGCCAGCAGTCTTGAACAGGGAATCCCTGAAGCTTTCTTT.

This clonotype has just a few counts. The chain uses TRBV6-6 and TRBJ2-3; D gene unclear. Germline loops: CDR1 MNHNY, CDR2 SVGAGI (reference sequence). This CDR3 region has 15 residues. Trimming took off 6 bases at V and 0 bases at J, with 13 bases between the two ends. The CDR3 reads CASSFDTSSTDTQYF. CDR3 coding DNA: TGTGCCAGCAGCTTCGACACTTCTAGCACAGATACGCAGTATTTT.

The chain couples TRBV30 to TRBJ1-2; D is ambiguous. V lost 3 bases to trimming and J lost 0 bases, with 11 bases between them. The V gene's germline CDR1 is GTSNPN and CDR2 SVGIG (reference sequence). This CDR3 is built from 14 residues. The CDR3 sequence is CAWSGRLTNYGYTF. The CDR3 coding sequence is TGTGCCTGGAGCGGACGGCTGACTAACTATGGCTACACCTTC.